This TCR beta chain was sequenced for a study of blood T cell repertoires in COVID-19. On the study more broadly: There were acute and convalescent COVID-19 samples, and they came from the United States, Italy and Spain. The cDNA or gDNA used as material had been derived from T cells, B-cell-depleted T cells, or PBMCs.

Participants came from 24 US areas, aged about 18 to 89 years. Generated by immunoSEQ multiplex PCR, the TCRdb table keeps only in-frame clones and is missing some. The sample has about 320,000 clones; 90% are singletons. The CDR3 extends over 15 amino acids. Trimming shortened V by 2 bases and J by 3 bases, and 14 bases separated the two germline ends. CDR1 is SGHTA, CDR2 FQGNSA, per germline. Sequences were obtained from PBMCs or T cells enriched from blood (not recorded which). This chain connects TRBV7-2 to TRBJ2-7; weak D call: TRBD1 (5 bases). The clonotype originates from a woman aged 25 to 45 who had been exposed to COVID-19. CDR3 sequence (DNA): TGTGCCAGCAGCTTAACGGACACCCCCTACTACGAGCAGTACTTC. Amino acids: CASSLTDTPYYEQYF.